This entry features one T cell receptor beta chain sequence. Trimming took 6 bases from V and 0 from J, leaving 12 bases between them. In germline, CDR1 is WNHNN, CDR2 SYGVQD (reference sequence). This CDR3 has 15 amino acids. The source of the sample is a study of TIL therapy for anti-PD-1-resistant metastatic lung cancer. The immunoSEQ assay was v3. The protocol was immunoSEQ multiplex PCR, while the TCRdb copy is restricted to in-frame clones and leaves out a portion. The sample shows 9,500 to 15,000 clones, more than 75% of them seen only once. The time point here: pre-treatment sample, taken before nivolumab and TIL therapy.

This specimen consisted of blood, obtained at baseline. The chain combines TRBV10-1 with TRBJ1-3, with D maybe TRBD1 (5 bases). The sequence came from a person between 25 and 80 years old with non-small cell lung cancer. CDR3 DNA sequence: TGCGCCAGCAGGGGGGGACCGAGCTCTGGAAACACCATATATTTT. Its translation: CASRGGPSSGNTIYF.